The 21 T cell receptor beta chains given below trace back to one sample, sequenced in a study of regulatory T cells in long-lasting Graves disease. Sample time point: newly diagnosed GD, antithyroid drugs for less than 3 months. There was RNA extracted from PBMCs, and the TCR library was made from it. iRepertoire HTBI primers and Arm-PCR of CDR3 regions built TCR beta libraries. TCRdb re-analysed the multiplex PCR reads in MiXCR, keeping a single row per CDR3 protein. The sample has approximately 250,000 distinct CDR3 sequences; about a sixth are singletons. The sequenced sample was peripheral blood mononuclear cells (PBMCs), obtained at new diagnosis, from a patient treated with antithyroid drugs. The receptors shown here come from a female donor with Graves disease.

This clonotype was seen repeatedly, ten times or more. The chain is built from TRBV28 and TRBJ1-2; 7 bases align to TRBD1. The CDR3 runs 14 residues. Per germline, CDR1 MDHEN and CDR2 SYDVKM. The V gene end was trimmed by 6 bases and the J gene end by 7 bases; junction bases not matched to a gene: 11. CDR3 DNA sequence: TGTGCCAGCAGCTCACCCGGACGGGACAGTGGCTACACCTTC. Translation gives CASSSPGRDSGYTF.

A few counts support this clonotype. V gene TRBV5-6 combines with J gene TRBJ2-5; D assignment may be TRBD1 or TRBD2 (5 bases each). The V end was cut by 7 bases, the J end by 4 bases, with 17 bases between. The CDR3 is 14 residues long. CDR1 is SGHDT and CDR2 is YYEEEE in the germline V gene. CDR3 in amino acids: CASGDGARGETQYF. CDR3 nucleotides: TGTGCCAGCGGGGACGGAGCAAGGGGAGAGACCCAGTACTTC.

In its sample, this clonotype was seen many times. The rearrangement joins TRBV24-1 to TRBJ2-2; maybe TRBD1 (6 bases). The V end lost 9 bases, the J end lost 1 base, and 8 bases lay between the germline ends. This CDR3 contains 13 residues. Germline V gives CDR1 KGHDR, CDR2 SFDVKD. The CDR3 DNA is TGTGCCACCGGACAGAGGAACACCGGGGAGCTGTTTTTT. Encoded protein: CATGQRNTGELFF.

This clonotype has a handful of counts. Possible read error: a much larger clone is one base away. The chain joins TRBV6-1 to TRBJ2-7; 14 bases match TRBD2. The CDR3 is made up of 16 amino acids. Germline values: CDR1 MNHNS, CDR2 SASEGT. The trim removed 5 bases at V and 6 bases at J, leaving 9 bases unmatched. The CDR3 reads CASSSPETSGRGEQYF. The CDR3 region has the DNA TGTGCCAGCAGTAGTCCCGAGACTAGCGGGAGGGGCGAGCAGTACTTC.

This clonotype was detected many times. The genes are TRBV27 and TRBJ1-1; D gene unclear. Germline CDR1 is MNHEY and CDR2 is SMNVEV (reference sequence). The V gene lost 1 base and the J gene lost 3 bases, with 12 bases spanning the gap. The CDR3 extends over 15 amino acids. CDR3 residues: CASSLYGVVDTEAFF. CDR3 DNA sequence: TGTGCCAGCAGTTTATATGGGGTGGTGGACACTGAAGCTTTCTTT.

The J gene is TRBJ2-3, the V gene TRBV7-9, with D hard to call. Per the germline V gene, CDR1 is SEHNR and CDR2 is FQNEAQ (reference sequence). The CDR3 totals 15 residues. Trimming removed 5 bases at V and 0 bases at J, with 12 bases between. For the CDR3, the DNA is TGTGCCAGCAGCCGCTCCCCCTCTAGCACAGATACGCAGTATTTT. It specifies CASSRSPSSTDTQYF.

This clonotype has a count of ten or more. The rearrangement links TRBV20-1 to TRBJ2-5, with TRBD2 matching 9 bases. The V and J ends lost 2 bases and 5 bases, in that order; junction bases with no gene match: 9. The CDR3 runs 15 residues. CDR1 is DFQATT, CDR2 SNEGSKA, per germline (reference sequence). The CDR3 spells CSARPRGRAGETQYF. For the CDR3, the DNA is TGCAGTGCTAGACCACGCGGGAGGGCCGGGGAGACCCAGTACTTC.

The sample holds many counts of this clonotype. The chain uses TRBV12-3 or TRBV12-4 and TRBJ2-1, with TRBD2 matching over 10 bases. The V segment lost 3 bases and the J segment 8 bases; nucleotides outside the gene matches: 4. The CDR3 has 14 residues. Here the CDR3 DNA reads TGTGCCAGCAGTTTTACTAGCGGGGAGGATGAGCAGTTCTTC. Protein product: CASSFTSGEDEQFF.

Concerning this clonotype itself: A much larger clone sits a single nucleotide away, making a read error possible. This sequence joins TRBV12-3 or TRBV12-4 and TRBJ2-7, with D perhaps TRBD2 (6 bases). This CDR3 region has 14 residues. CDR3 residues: CASSVDYGSYGQYF. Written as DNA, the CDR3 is TGTGCCAGCAGTGTGGACTACGGGTCCTACGGGCAGTACTTC.

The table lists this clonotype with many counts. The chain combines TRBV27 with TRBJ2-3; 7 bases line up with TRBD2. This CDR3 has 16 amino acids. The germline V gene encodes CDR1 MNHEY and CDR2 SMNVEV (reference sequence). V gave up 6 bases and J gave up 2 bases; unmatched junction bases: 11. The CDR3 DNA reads TGTGCCAGCAGCCCAATAGCGGGCGTTGCCACAGATACGCAGTATTTT. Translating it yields CASSPIAGVATDTQYF.

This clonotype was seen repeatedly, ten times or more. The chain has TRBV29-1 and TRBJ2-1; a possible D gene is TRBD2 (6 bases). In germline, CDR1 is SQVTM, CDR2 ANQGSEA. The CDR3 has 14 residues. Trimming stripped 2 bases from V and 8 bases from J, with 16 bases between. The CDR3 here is CSVEYPGLLDEQFF. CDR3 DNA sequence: TGCAGCGTTGAATACCCGGGACTTCTCGATGAGCAGTTCTTC.

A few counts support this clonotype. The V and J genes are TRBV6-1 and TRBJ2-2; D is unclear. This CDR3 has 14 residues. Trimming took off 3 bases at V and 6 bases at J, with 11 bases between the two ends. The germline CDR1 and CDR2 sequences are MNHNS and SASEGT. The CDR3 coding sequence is TGTGCCAGCAGTGATCCGTCTAGTCCCGGGGAGCTGTTTTTT. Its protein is CASSDPSSPGELFF.

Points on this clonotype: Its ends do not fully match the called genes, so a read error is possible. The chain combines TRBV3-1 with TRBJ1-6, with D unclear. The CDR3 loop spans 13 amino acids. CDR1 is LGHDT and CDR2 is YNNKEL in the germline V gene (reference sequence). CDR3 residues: CASSQEDGSPLHF. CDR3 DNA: TGTGCCAGCAGCCAAGAGGATGGATCACCCCTGCACTTT.

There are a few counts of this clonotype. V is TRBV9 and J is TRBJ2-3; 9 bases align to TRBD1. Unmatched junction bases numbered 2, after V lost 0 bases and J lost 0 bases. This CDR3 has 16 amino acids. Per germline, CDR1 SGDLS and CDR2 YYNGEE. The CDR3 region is CASSVGTGVSTDTQYF. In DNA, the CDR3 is TGTGCCAGCAGCGTAGGGACAGGGGTTAGCACAGATACGCAGTATTTT. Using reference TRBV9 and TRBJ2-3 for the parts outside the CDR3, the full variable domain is DSGVTQTPKHLITATGQRVTLRCSPRSGDLSVYWYQQSLDQGLQFLIQYYNGEERAKGNILERFSAQQFPDLHSELNLSSLELGDSALYFCASSVGTGVSTDTQYFGPGTRLTVL.

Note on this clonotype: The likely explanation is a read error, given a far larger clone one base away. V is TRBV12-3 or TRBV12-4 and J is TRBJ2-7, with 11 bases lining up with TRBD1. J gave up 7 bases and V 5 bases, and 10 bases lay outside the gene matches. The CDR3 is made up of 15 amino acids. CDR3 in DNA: TGTGCCAGCAGTCCCCGGACAGGGGGCTACAATGAGCAGTACTTC. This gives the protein CASSPRTGGYNEQYF.

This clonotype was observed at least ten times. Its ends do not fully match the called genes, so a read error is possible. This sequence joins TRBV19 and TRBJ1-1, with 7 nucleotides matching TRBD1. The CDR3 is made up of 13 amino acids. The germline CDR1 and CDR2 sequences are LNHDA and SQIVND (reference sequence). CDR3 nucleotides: TGCGCCAGCAGCATGCAGGGGGACACTGAAGCTTTCTTT. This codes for CASSMQGDTEAFF.

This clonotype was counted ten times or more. CDR3: CASSLAGENYGYTF. The CDR3 nucleotides read TGTGCCAGCAGTTTGGCGGGGGAGAACTATGGCTACACCTTC. This chain links TRBV28 with TRBJ1-2, with TRBD1 as a possible D gene (5 bases). There are 14 residues in the CDR3. V lost 3 bases to trimming and J lost 2 bases, with 10 bases between them. Germline CDR1 is MDHEN and CDR2 is SYDVKM.

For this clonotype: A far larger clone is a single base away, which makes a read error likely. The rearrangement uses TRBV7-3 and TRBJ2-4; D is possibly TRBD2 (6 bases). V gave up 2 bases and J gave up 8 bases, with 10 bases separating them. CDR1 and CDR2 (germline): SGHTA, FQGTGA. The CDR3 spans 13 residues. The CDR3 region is CASSLGGADIQYF. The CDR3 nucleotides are TGTGCCAGCAGCTTAGGAGGGGCAGACATTCAGTACTTC.

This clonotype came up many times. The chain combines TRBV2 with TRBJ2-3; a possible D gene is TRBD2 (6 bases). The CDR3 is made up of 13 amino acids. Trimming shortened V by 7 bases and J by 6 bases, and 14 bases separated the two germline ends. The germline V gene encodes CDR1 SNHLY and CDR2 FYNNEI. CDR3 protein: CASTWGETDTQYF. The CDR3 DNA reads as TGTGCCAGCACCTGGGGGGAAACCGATACGCAGTATTTT. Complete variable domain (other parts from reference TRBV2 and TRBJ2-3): EPEVTQTPSHQVTQMGQEVILRCVPISNHLYFYWYRQILGQKVEFLVSFYNNEISEKSEIFDDQFSVERPDGSNFTLKIRSTKLEDSAMYFCASTWGETDTQYFGPGTRLTVL.

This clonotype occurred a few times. The CDR3 loop reads CAWRGGWLAGGEQFF. DNA for the CDR3: TGTGCCTGGAGAGGGGGCTGGCTAGCGGGAGGCGAGCAGTTCTTC. J is TRBJ2-1 and V is TRBV30; TRBD2 aligns across 11 bases. J was trimmed by 10 bases and V by 3 bases; bases with no gene match: 11. Germline loops: CDR1 GTSNPN, CDR2 SVGIG (reference sequence). This CDR3 is built from 15 residues.

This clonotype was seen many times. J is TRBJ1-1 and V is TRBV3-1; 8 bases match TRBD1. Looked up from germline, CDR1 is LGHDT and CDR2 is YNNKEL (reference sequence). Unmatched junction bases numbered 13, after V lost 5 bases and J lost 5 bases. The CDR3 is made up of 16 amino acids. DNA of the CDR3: TGTGCCAGCAGCGGGGACTCCCGACAGGGGAATACTGAAGCTTTCTTT. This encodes CASSGDSRQGNTEAFF.